Sequencing of this TCR beta chain was carried out in a study of blood T cell repertoires in COVID-19. This table comes from immunoSEQ multiplex PCR, and its TCRdb copy is limited to in-frame clones, with some not included. The sample has approximately 100,000 clones; around 89% are singletons. V dropped 3 bases and J dropped 0 bases, with 12 bases sitting between them. Germline V gives CDR1 MGHDK, CDR2 SYGVNS. CDR3 size: 15 residues. The table lists this clone with a count of one. V usage is TRBV25-1 and J usage is TRBJ2-7, with D unresolved. The clonotype was recovered from a human donor with acute or convalescent COVID-19. The donor label of this sample is uncertain. The specimen was peripheral blood. The DNA for the CDR3 is TGTGCCAGCAGTGAGGTGGGCCCTCTCTCCTACGAGCAGTACTTC. Translated, it gives CASSEVGPLSYEQYF.